This T cell receptor (beta chain) was recorded in a study of T cell changes during pregnancy in multiple sclerosis. Method: immunoSEQ multiplex PCR; TCRdb's copy keeps in-frame clones and lacks some. The sample lists about 130,000 clones; about 95% were seen once. The sequencing used peripheral blood, collected after pregnancy. The clonotype originates from a female donor with multiple sclerosis, enrolled in a pregnancy study.

CDR3 amino acids: CASSYYTSGVTQYF. CDR3 nucleotides: TGTGCCAGCAGTTATTATACTAGCGGGGTGACCCAGTACTTC. The chain links TRBV6-5 to TRBJ2-5; 10 bases map to TRBD2. This CDR3 region has 14 residues. V lost 3 bases to trimming and J lost 7 bases; unmatched junction nucleotides: 5. Germline values: CDR1 MNHEY, CDR2 SVGAGI.